This TCR beta chain was sequenced for a study of regulatory T cells in long-lasting Graves disease. Regarding the study as a whole: Persistent patients shared more public clonotypes (roughly 2,800) than new patients (under 1,000).

Germline V gives CDR1 LNHDA, CDR2 SQIVND (reference sequence). This CDR3 contains 16 residues. Trimming cost V 4 bases and J 0 bases; bases outside gene matches: 3. To make TCR beta libraries, researchers used iRepertoire HTBI primers and Arm-PCR of CDR3 regions. Original methodology: Identification across samples found more than 55 TRBV and 12 to 15 TRBJ segments. TCRdb re-analysed the multiplex PCR reads in MiXCR, keeping a single row per CDR3 protein. What appears here as the V and J calls and clone size reflects TCRdb's work, not the paper's. The profile shows over 450,000 distinct CDR3 sequences, 20% to 25% of them singletons. Specified time point: persistent/refractory GD, antithyroid drugs over 5 years with positive TRAb. Following extraction of RNA from PBMCs, that RNA was used to make the TCR library. American Thyroid Association guidelines defined how Graves' disease was diagnosed. About this clonotype itself: What it binds is unknown.

The sample was peripheral blood mononuclear cells (PBMCs), taken when the disease was refractory, from a patient treated with antithyroid drugs. V is TRBV19 and J is TRBJ2-6, with 7 nucleotides matching TRBD2. The clonotype originates from a female donor with Graves disease. CDR3 loop: CASSRWGGSGANVLTF. CDR3 DNA: TGTGCCAGTAGTAGGTGGGGGGGCTCTGGGGCCAACGTCCTGACTTTC.